Listed below are T cell receptor beta chains from one sample, sequenced in a study of T cell clonotyping in hematopoietic cell transplantation. TCRdb's copy holds only in-frame clones and misses some; the assay was immunoSEQ multiplex PCR. The table has over 6,500 clones, 37% seen once. This specimen was peripheral blood mononuclear cells, taken 30 days after allogeneic stem cell transplant. The receptors here all came from a female patient between 55 and 75 years old who had an allogeneic stem cell transplant, so the T cells may come from the graft donor. Some clones in this sample may be carry-over from other donors' samples. The CDR3 runs from the conserved cysteine through the conserved F or W. A D gene is named only where the DNA matches it firmly. Rows may omit the clone size; those that give it use once, few, many or a size class.

j_gene,d_gene,abundance,len,v_gene,CDR3aa,CDR3nt
TRBJ2-5,-,-,14,TRBV9,CASSAAGRLGTQYF,TGTGCCAGCAGCGCCGCGGGCCGACTGGGGACCCAGTACTTC
TRBJ1-2,-,-,13,TRBV6-5,CASSQGQDYGYTF,TGTGCCAGCAGTCAGGGACAAGACTATGGCTACACCTTC
TRBJ1-1,TRBD1,-,12,TRBV19,CASQQGATEAFF,TGTGCCAGTCAGCAGGGGGCAACTGAAGCTTTCTTT
TRBJ1-5,TRBD1,few,13,TRBV9,CASSQTGESAQHF,TGTGCCAGCAGCCAAACAGGGGAATCAGCCCAGCATTTT
TRBJ1-1,-,-,13,TRBV7-2,CASSPRFASEAFF,TGTGCCAGCAGCCCAAGGTTCGCCAGCGAAGCTTTCTTT
TRBJ2-7,TRBD2,-,13,TRBV5-1,CASSLAGEYEQYF,TGCGCCAGCAGTTTAGCGGGGGAATACGAGCAGTACTTC
TRBJ1-1,TRBD1,medium-sized,13,TRBV7-2,CASSLSGGTEAFF,TGTGCCAGCAGCTTATCAGGGGGCACTGAAGCTTTCTTT
TRBJ1-1,-,-,13,TRBV7-8,CASSPQRPEEAFF,TGTGCCAGCAGCCCTCAGAGGCCCGAGGAAGCTTTCTTT
TRBJ1-6,-,-,13,TRBV30,CAWRRQPNSPLHF,TGTGCCTGGAGGCGTCAGCCAAATTCACCCCTCCACTTT
TRBJ2-2,-,-,16,TRBV7-2,CASSPRASTTAGELFF,TGTGCCAGCAGCCCACGAGCTAGTACGACTGCCGGGGAGCTGTTTTTT
TRBJ2-7,-,-,14,TRBV6-5,CASSFQDFGYEQYF,TGTGCCAGCAGTTTTCAGGATTTCGGCTACGAGCAGTACTTC
TRBJ1-2,-,few,13,TRBV30,CAWRRGPGMGYTF,TGTGCCTGGAGGAGGGGACCAGGGATGGGCTACACCTTC
TRBJ2-7,-,-,14,TRBV6-5,CASTDPGTGFEQYF,TGTGCCAGCACAGACCCCGGGACGGGCTTCGAGCAGTACTTC
TRBJ1-2,-,-,16,TRBV7-2,CASSLGGVTQDYGYTF,TGTGCCAGCAGCTTAGGGGGAGTGACACAAGACTATGGCTACACCTTC
TRBJ2-7,TRBD1,-,14,TRBV30,CAWQTRDSSYEQYF,TGTGCCTGGCAGACTCGGGACAGCTCCTACGAGCAGTACTTC
TRBJ1-1,TRBD1,-,14,TRBV6-5,CASSQDRANTEAFF,TGTGCCAGCAGTCAAGACAGGGCAAACACTGAAGCTTTCTTT
TRBJ2-3,-,few,15,TRBV30,CAWSGLPSSTDTQYF,TGTGCCTGGAGTGGGCTGCCTTCTAGCACAGATACGCAGTATTTT
TRBJ2-2,-,-,14,TRBV6-5,CASSYRGMAGELFF,TGTGCCAGCAGTTACCGCGGGATGGCCGGGGAGCTGTTTTTT
TRBJ1-4,-,-,14,TRBV30,CAWSVHEGLEKLFF,TGCGCCTGGAGTGTACATGAGGGTTTGGAAAAACTGTTTTTT
TRBJ2-7,TRBD1,-,14,TRBV4-1,CASSSRTGSYEQYF,TGCGCCAGCAGCTCCCGGACAGGAAGCTACGAGCAGTACTTC
TRBJ2-7,-,-,13,TRBV30,CAADGELSYEQYF,TGTGCCGCGGACGGTGAGCTCTCCTACGAGCAGTACTTC
TRBJ2-7,-,-,15,TRBV27,CASSSTGTGSYEQYF,TGTGCCAGCAGTTCCACCGGGACGGGATCCTACGAGCAGTACTTC
TRBJ1-1,-,-,15,TRBV30,CAWIKYRGMNTEAFF,TGTGCCTGGATCAAATACCGGGGGATGAACACTGAAGCTTTCTTT
TRBJ1-2,TRBD1,-,12,TRBV29-1,CSVLTGDYGYTF,TGCAGCGTTCTGACAGGGGACTATGGCTACACCTTC
TRBJ2-5,-,-,12,TRBV29-1,CSVRGYQETQYF,TGCAGCGTTAGAGGGTACCAAGAGACCCAGTACTTC
TRBJ1-5,-,few,13,TRBV30,CAWSVLSGQPQHF,TGTGCCTGGAGTGTACTTTCGGGTCAGCCCCAGCATTTT
TRBJ1-5,-,-,14,TRBV29-1,CSVSSGAGNQPQHF,TGCAGCGTTTCCTCAGGGGCTGGCAATCAGCCCCAGCATTTT
TRBJ1-6,TRBD1,few,14,TRBV2,CASSSDRGDSPLHF,TGTGCCAGCAGTTCAGACAGGGGTGATTCACCCCTCCACTTT
TRBJ1-4,TRBD1,few,13,TRBV30,CAWRFGQGQKLFF,TGTGCCTGGAGGTTTGGACAGGGCCAAAAACTGTTTTTT
TRBJ1-1,-,few,14,TRBV6-5,CASSYSQGGSEAFF,TGTGCCAGCAGTTACTCCCAAGGGGGAAGTGAAGCTTTCTTT
TRBJ2-5,-,-,14,TRBV5-1,CASSPSRQQETQYF,TGCGCCAGCAGCCCGTCTAGACAGCAAGAGACCCAGTACTTC
TRBJ2-7,-,-,14,TRBV30,CAWSVPGLVNEQYF,TGTGCCTGGAGTGTACCTGGGTTGGTCAACGAGCAGTACTTC
TRBJ1-4,TRBD1,-,14,TRBV29-1,CSVGTGGEREKLFF,TGCAGCGTGGGGACAGGGGGCGAACGAGAAAAACTGTTTTTT
TRBJ1-1,-,-,12,TRBV30,CAWSGPSGVSFF,TGTGCCTGGAGTGGCCCCTCGGGGGTAAGTTTCTTT
TRBJ2-1,TRBD2,few,15,TRBV7-3,CASSLGGGAMYEQFF,TGTGCCAGCAGCTTGGGCGGGGGGGCCATGTATGAGCAGTTCTTC
TRBJ2-7,TRBD1,-,13,TRBV29-1,CSVTPTGGNEQYF,TGCAGCGTGACTCCGACAGGGGGGAACGAGCAGTACTTC
TRBJ2-3,TRBD2,-,16,TRBV28,CASSLGLYNPQDTQYF,TGTGCCAGCAGTTTGGGACTATATAATCCACAGGATACGCAGTATTTT
TRBJ2-5,-,few,14,TRBV5-1,CASSYRDQQETQYF,TGCGCCAGCAGCTACCGGGACCAACAAGAGACCCAGTACTTC
TRBJ1-2,TRBD1,-,15,TRBV10-3,CAISEPRQGNYGYTF,TGTGCCATCAGTGAGCCTAGACAGGGGAACTATGGCTACACCTTC
TRBJ2-7,-,-,13,TRBV30,CAWARGTVYEQYF,TGTGCCTGGGCCCGCGGGACAGTCTACGAGCAGTACTTC
TRBJ2-7,-,-,14,TRBV30,CAWSRMAVRGEQYF,TGTGCCTGGAGCCGGATGGCGGTACGGGGCGAGCAGTACTTC